This T cell receptor beta chain was sequenced for a study of OX40 agonist ivuxolimab in advanced cancers. Any history of autoimmune disease or systemic immunosuppression disqualified patients. Collection of blood occurred at baseline, at cycle 4 day 1, and at cycle 7 day 1. Findings and limits, study-wide: Relatively little clonal expansion, among the lowest observed, appeared in partial responders at 0.1-3.0 mg/kg.

Method: immunoSEQ multiplex PCR; TCRdb's copy keeps in-frame clones and lacks some. The sample has 9,500 to 13,000 clones, over 65% seen once. Points on this clone: Its cognate antigen is unknown.

CDR1 is SQVTM and CDR2 is ANQGSEA in the germline V gene. The V gene lost 0 bases and the J gene lost 15 bases, with 15 bases spanning the gap. The CDR3 runs to 12 residues. This sequence joins TRBV29-1 and TRBJ2-1; TRBD2 might be the D (6 bases). The sample was CD4+ or CD8+ T cells sorted from blood, taken in a trial of the OX40 agonist ivuxolimab. The receptor was isolated from an adult with an advanced solid tumor such as melanoma, head and neck, liver or kidney cancer. The CDR3 nucleotides are TGCAGCGTTGAAGATCCAGGGCGGGGCGGGTTCTTC. Protein product: CSVEDPGRGGFF.